Described below is a single T cell receptor (beta chain) sequence and its context. Its antigen is as yet unknown. The sample originates from a study of PD-1 blockade in classical Hodgkin lymphoma. Overall study: Patients received nivolumab 3 mg/kg intravenously every 2 weeks. Broader study findings: Reports described newly diagnosed patients as having lower baseline TCR diversity than healthy donors.

Generated by immunoSEQ multiplex PCR, the TCRdb table keeps only in-frame clones and is missing some. Here the sample spans about 24,000 clones, about 80% being singletons. The sample's time point: cycle 4 day 1 (C4D1), after six to seven weeks of nivolumab. Every patient was affected by relapse after autologous stem cell transplantation, while exposure to brentuximab vedotin was not uniform. The TCR comes from a human donor with classical Hodgkin lymphoma. Material: peripheral blood mononuclear cells (PBMCs), obtained before the fourth cycle of nivolumab.

The CDR3 sequence: CASRPQTGGIYGYTF. The CDR3 coding sequence is TGTGCCAGCAGACCACAGACAGGGGGCATCTATGGCTACACCTTC. The rearrangement joins TRBV6-6 to TRBJ1-2; 10 bases agree with TRBD1. The CDR3 runs to 15 residues. V gave up 6 bases and J gave up 4 bases; unmatched junction bases: 8. Germline loops: CDR1 MNHNY, CDR2 SVGAGI (reference sequence).